The 3 T cell receptor beta chains below all came from one sample that was sequenced in a study of a mutant IDH1 vaccine in newly diagnosed glioma. Data came from immunoSEQ multiplex PCR; TCRdb stores just in-frame clones and leaves some out. The sample yields roughly 51,000 clones, about 80% seen once. The time point denotes: week 5, during vaccination. Every vaccination contained 300 ug of the mutant IDH1 20-mer peptide and was paired with topical imiquimod. Their antigens remain unidentified. Here the sequenced sample was PBMCs, taken from a glioma patient whose treatment included an IDH1 peptide vaccine. The source of these receptors is a man aged 25-45 years with glioma.

The chain has TRBV4-1 and TRBJ2-2, with TRBD2 as a possible D gene (5 bases). V shed 5 bases and J shed 5 bases, with 15 bases lying between them. This CDR3 contains 15 residues. The germline CDR1 and CDR2 sequences are MGHRA and YSYEKL. The CDR3 here is CASSAYPRGTGELFF. In nucleotides, the CDR3 is TGCGCCAGCAGCGCCTACCCGCGCGGGACCGGGGAGCTGTTTTTT.

The chain carries TRBV19 and TRBJ1-6; D is uncertain. Trimming pared 1 base from V and 11 bases from J, leaving 18 bases between. The germline V gene has CDR1 LNHDA and CDR2 SQIVND (reference sequence). The CDR3 has 16 residues. CDR3: CASSIARQSLMAPLHF. In DNA form, the CDR3 reads TGTGCCAGTAGTATAGCAAGGCAGAGCTTAATGGCACCCCTCCACTTT. Together with reference TRBV19 and TRBJ1-6, the CDR3 gives the full variable domain: DGGITQSPKYLFRKEGQNVTLSCEQNLNHDAMYWYRQDPGQGLRLIYYSQIVNDFQKGDIAEGYSVSREKKESFPLTVTSAQKNPTAFYLCASSIARQSLMAPLHFGNGTRLTVT.

The chain employs TRBV25-1 and TRBJ2-3; D call uncertain. Germline loops: CDR1 MGHDK, CDR2 SYGVNS. V was cut by 11 bases and J by 5 bases, with 11 bases left in between. The CDR3 runs 11 residues. CDR3 nucleotide sequence: TGTGCCGGCTCCCTGGGAGATACGCAGTATTTT. This sequence encodes CAGSLGDTQYF.